This T cell receptor (beta chain) was retrieved from a study of T cells in Graves' hyperthyroidism and ophthalmopathy. On the study more broadly: Pretreatment peripheral blood was obtained at initial diagnosis. Study findings and constraints: The majority of expanded thyroid clonotypes above 0.001 also appeared in blood.

This clonotype was counted at least ten times. Its cognate antigen is unknown. The CDR3 consists of 13 residues. From germline, CDR1 is MNHEY and CDR2 SMNVEV (reference sequence). Trimming removed 5 bases at V and 10 bases at J, with 17 bases between. Exclusion criteria comprised uncontrolled infection, other autoimmune disease, pregnancy or lactation. The blood was taken when hyperthyroidism was first diagnosed, before any ophthalmopathy symptoms showed up. Regions amplified from RNA transcripts were the TCR beta CDR3 regions. In the first-round RT-PCR of the TCR CDR3, the HTBI primer set was used. Each CDR3 protein is one row after TCRdb ran MiXCR on the multiplex PCR reads. The table shows almost 600,000 distinct CDR3 sequences, with 14% occurring only once.

The V gene is TRBV27, the J gene TRBJ1-1, with D maybe TRBD1 (5 bases). This receptor was taken from a woman aged 25 to 39 with Graves' hyperthyroidism that later progressed to Graves' ophthalmopathy. Sequencing was performed on blood. The CDR3 DNA reads TGTGCCAGCAGTACTCGGGGGGGTGAGCGAGCTTTCTTT. Residues: CASSTRGGERAFF.